Each of the 27 T cell receptor beta chains below was sequenced from the same sample in a study of OX40 agonist ivuxolimab in advanced cancers. The assay was immunoSEQ multiplex PCR, and TCRdb's table has in-frame clones only and misses some. The sample records 95,000 to 100,000 clones, about 86% being singletons. The material was CD4+ or CD8+ T cells sorted from blood, obtained in a trial of the OX40 agonist ivuxolimab. Receptor source: an adult with an advanced solid tumor such as melanoma, head and neck, liver or kidney cancer.

The V call is TRBV6-1, the J call TRBJ1-3; 7 positions match TRBD1. The CDR3 has 17 amino acids. CDR1 and CDR2 (germline): MNHNS, SASEGT. The ends lost 4 bases at V and 0 bases at J; junction bases unmatched: 9. This CDR3 reads CASSALTGTNSGNTIYF. DNA for the CDR3: TGTGCCAGCAGTGCTTTGACAGGGACCAACTCTGGAAACACCATATATTTT.

The chain is built from TRBV19 and TRBJ1-1; no clear D gene. V was shortened by 5 bases and J by 1 base, with 17 bases between the two germline ends. In germline, CDR1 is LNHDA, CDR2 SQIVND (reference sequence). This CDR3 is 16 amino acids long. CDR3 amino acids: CASSWSWVAQNTEAFF. CDR3 DNA: TGTGCCAGTAGTTGGTCATGGGTTGCACAGAACACTGAAGCTTTCTTT.

V gene TRBV5-8 combines with J gene TRBJ2-7; D ambiguous. CDR1 SGHTS and CDR2 YDEGEE come from the germline V gene. The CDR3 spans 11 residues. The V end was cut by 2 bases, the J end by 6 bases, with 6 bases between. CDR3 loop: CASSLNGEQYF. The CDR3 bases are TGTGCCAGCAGCTTAAATGGCGAGCAGTACTTC. The whole variable domain, remainder taken from reference TRBV5-8 and TRBJ2-7, is EAGVTQSPTHLIKTRGQQATLRCSPISGHTSVYWYQQALGLGLQFLLWYDEGEERNRGNFPPRFSGRQFPNYSSELNVNALELEDSALYLCASSLNGEQYFGPGTRLTVT.

This chain connects TRBV19 to TRBJ1-1; the match to TRBD1 covers 11 bases. Germline V gene sequence: CDR1 LNHDA, CDR2 SQIVND (reference sequence). The CDR3 contains 15 residues. J gave up 5 bases and V 5 bases, and 7 bases lay outside the gene matches. The CDR3 spells CASSRGQGAWTEAFF. DNA for the CDR3: TGTGCCAGTAGTCGTGGACAGGGGGCATGGACTGAAGCTTTCTTT.

The chain is built from TRBV29-1 and TRBJ2-7; D might be TRBD1 (6 bases). With 0 bases removed from V and 4 bases from J, the gap between germline ends came to 10 bases. The CDR3 is 13 amino acids. The V gene's germline CDR1 is SQVTM and CDR2 ANQGSEA. CDR3 bases: TGCAGCGTTGAAGATGACAGGAGGTACGAGCAGTACTTC. Its translation is CSVEDDRRYEQYF.

V is TRBV15 and J is TRBJ1-4; D unclear. V was trimmed by 4 bases and J by 0 bases, leaving 9 bases between them. This CDR3 contains 15 residues. Germline lookup yields CDR1 LNHNV and CDR2 YYDKDF (reference sequence). CDR3 in DNA: TGTGCCACCAGCACCGCCGGGGCAACTAATGAAAAACTGTTTTTT. It codes for CATSTAGATNEKLFF.

The rearrangement links TRBV14 to TRBJ1-1, with 8 bases matching TRBD1. The V gene end was trimmed by 3 bases and the J gene end by 5 bases; junction bases not matched to a gene: 5. The CDR3 consists of 14 residues. CDR1 SGHDN and CDR2 FVKESK come from the germline V gene. The CDR3 here is CASSHKTGVTEAFF. The CDR3 DNA reads TGTGCCAGCAGCCACAAGACAGGGGTGACTGAAGCTTTCTTT.

V and J are TRBV27 and TRBJ2-7; D is ambiguous. Germline V gene sequence: CDR1 MNHEY, CDR2 SMNVEV (reference sequence). CDR3 length equals 15 residues. Between the trimmed V and J ends, which lost 1 base and 1 base, there was a span of 11 bases. CDR3 in DNA: TGTGCCAGCAGTTTATATAGGGTGATGTCCTACGAGCAGTACTTC. This translates into CASSLYRVMSYEQYF.

CDR3 sequence reads: CASSLVGTSGRGYNEQFF. In DNA, the CDR3 is TGTGCCAGCAGCTTAGTGGGGACTAGCGGGAGAGGCTACAATGAGCAGTTCTTC. The chain employs TRBV7-2 and TRBJ2-1; 14 positions match TRBD2. Unmatched junction bases numbered 5, after V lost 1 base and J lost 3 bases. This CDR3 comprises 18 residues. Looked up from germline, CDR1 is SGHTA and CDR2 is FQGNSA.

As DNA, the CDR3 is TGTGCCAGCTCACTTCGCCTTAACAACCGGGACACTGAAGCTTTCTTT. Protein sequence: CASSLRLNNRDTEAFF. The chain recombines TRBV18 with TRBJ1-1; D unresolved. Germline CDR1 is KGHSH and CDR2 is LQKENI. This CDR3 contains 16 residues. Trimming removed 4 bases at V and 3 bases at J, with 18 bases between.

The V call is TRBV29-1, the J call TRBJ1-1; TRBD1 might be the D (6 bases). The CDR3 length is 14 residues. V gave up 6 bases and J gave up 1 base, with 15 bases separating them. The V gene's germline CDR1 is SQVTM and CDR2 ANQGSEA. CDR3 residues: CSVQGGSSNTEAFF. The CDR3 DNA follows: TGCAGCGTCCAAGGGGGGTCTTCGAACACTGAAGCTTTCTTT. Looking up the rest from reference TRBV29-1 and TRBJ1-1 gives the full variable domain: SAVISQKPSRDICQRGTSLTIQCQVDSQVTMMFWYRQQPGQSLTLIATANQGSEATYESGFVIDKFPISRPNLTFSTLTVSNMSPEDSSIYLCSVQGGSSNTEAFFGQGTRLTVV.

This chain uses TRBV4-2 with TRBJ2-2; possible D gene TRBD2, 5 bases. With 1 base removed from V and 5 bases from J, the gap between germline ends came to 14 bases. Per the germline V gene, CDR1 is LGHNA and CDR2 is YNFKEQ. The CDR3 runs to 16 residues. CDR3 DNA: TGTGCCAGCAGCCAAGGGCGAGCTCGGGAAACCGGGGAGCTGTTTTTT. Protein sequence: CASSQGRARETGELFF.

J is TRBJ2-5 and V is TRBV7-2; D gene uncertain. Germline CDR1 is SGHTA and CDR2 is FQGNSA. V lost 1 base and J 3 bases, leaving 12 bases between the germline ends. The CDR3 runs 15 residues. The CDR3 here is CASSLVVSYKETQYF. CDR3 bases: TGTGCCAGCAGCTTAGTTGTCAGCTACAAAGAGACCCAGTACTTC.

This rearrangement joins TRBV28 to TRBJ1-5; 9 positions agree with TRBD1. Trimming at V came to 2 bases and at J to 5 bases, leaving 4 bases not matched to a gene. Germline lookup yields CDR1 MDHEN and CDR2 SYDVKM. The CDR3 extends over 15 amino acids. CDR3 DNA sequence: TGTGCCAGCAGTTTACAGGACAGGGGTGATCAGCCCCAGCATTTT. Protein product: CASSLQDRGDQPQHF.

This clone came up once. Distinct nucleotide sequences in the sample also encode this CDR3. CDR3 loop: CASSLSSYEQYF. The DNA of the CDR3 is TGTGCCAGCAGCTTGAGTTCCTACGAGCAGTACTTC. This chain joins TRBV7-2 and TRBJ2-7; D unclear. Germline CDR1 and CDR2: SGHTA and FQGNSA. Deletions cut 3 bases from V and 1 base from J, with 4 bases between. The CDR3 has 12 residues.

V and J are TRBV5-1 and TRBJ1-3; D remains unclear. There are 14 residues in the CDR3. The V and J ends lost 5 bases and 0 bases respectively, with 9 bases between them. Germline CDR1 is SGHRS and CDR2 is YFSETQ. CDR3: CASRQQSSGNTIYF. CDR3 coding DNA: TGCGCCAGCAGGCAACAGAGCTCTGGAAACACCATATATTTT.

V is TRBV30 and J is TRBJ1-4; 9 bases agree with TRBD1. This CDR3 spans 15 amino acids. With V trimmed by 2 bases and J by 3 bases, 4 bases remained unmatched. Germline values: CDR1 GTSNPN, CDR2 SVGIG (reference sequence). The CDR3 sequence: CAWSTGGHANEKLFF. The CDR3 region has the DNA TGTGCCTGGAGTACAGGGGGCCACGCTAATGAAAAACTGTTTTTT.

V usage is TRBV2 and J usage is TRBJ1-4; 9 bases map to TRBD1. The CDR3 has 14 residues. Germline-derived CDR1 and CDR2 are SNHLY and FYNNEI. V shed 7 bases, J shed 3 bases, and the junction held 3 bases outside the gene matches. CDR3 sequence reads: CASTRQGANEKLFF. The DNA of the CDR3 is TGTGCCAGCACCCGACAGGGGGCTAATGAAAAACTGTTTTTT.

This clone was counted only a few times. The rearrangement links TRBV6-6 to TRBJ1-3, with D possibly being TRBD1 (6 bases). The CDR3 runs to 14 residues. CDR1 and CDR2 from the germline V gene are MNHNY and SVGAGI (reference sequence). Trimming pared 5 bases from V and 6 bases from J, leaving 14 bases between. DNA of the CDR3: TGTGCCAGCAGTACACAGGGTACACAAAACACCATATATTTT. Translated, it gives CASSTQGTQNTIYF.

V and J are TRBV7-2 and TRBJ2-7; D is undetermined. The CDR3 spans 13 residues. Trimming cost V 3 bases and J 4 bases, with 10 bases left between them. Germline V lookup: CDR1 SGHTA, CDR2 FQGNSA. CDR3 coding DNA: TGTGCCAGCAGCTTGAACCGCCAATACGAGCAGTACTTC. It encodes CASSLNRQYEQYF.

The gene calls are TRBV6-5 and TRBJ2-1, with 11 nucleotides matching TRBD2. J gave up 9 bases and V 0 bases, and 4 bases lay outside the gene matches. Germline V CDR1 and CDR2: MNHEY, SVGAGI. This CDR3 spans 15 amino acids. The CDR3 is CASSYSWLAGGEQFF. The CDR3 DNA reads TGTGCCAGCAGTTACTCGTGGCTAGCGGGAGGTGAGCAGTTCTTC.

The J gene is TRBJ2-7, the V gene TRBV19, with TRBD1 matching over 9 bases. V lost 4 bases to trimming and J lost 2 bases; unmatched junction nucleotides: 6. This CDR3 has 15 residues. Germline V CDR1 and CDR2: LNHDA, SQIVND (reference sequence). CDR3 DNA sequence: TGTGCCAGTAGTACCTCCGGGACAGGGCCCTACGAGCAGTACTTC. Protein product: CASSTSGTGPYEQYF.

The chain has TRBV29-1 and TRBJ2-5; D is unresolved. The CDR3 length is 15 residues. V was clipped by 0 bases and J by 2 bases, with 13 bases between them. Per the germline V gene, CDR1 is SQVTM and CDR2 is ANQGSEA. Here the CDR3 reads CSVEENLSEQETQYF. Here the CDR3 DNA reads TGCAGCGTTGAAGAGAATCTGTCGGAGCAAGAGACCCAGTACTTC.

The chain uses TRBV11-2 and TRBJ1-2, with a weak D call TRBD1 (6 bases). CDR1 and CDR2 (germline): SGHAT, FQNNGV. Trimming removed 5 bases from V and 7 bases from J, with 14 bases in between. The CDR3 has 13 amino acids. CDR3 sequence (DNA): TGTGCCAGCAGCCAACAGGGTACTGGTGGCTACACCTTC. It specifies CASSQQGTGGYTF. Looking up the rest from reference TRBV11-2 and TRBJ1-2 gives the full variable domain: EAGVAQSPRYKIIEKRQSVAFWCNPISGHATLYWYQQILGQGPKLLIQFQNNGVVDDSQLPKDRFSAERLKGVDSTLKIQPAKLEDSAVYLCASSQQGTGGYTFGSGTRLTVV.

The V gene is TRBV7-9, the J gene TRBJ2-2, with D possibly matching TRBD2 (5 bases). The V gene's germline CDR1 is SEHNR and CDR2 FQNEAQ (reference sequence). The CDR3 runs to 15 residues. V dropped 5 bases and J dropped 1 base, with 11 bases sitting between them. CDR3 sequence reads: CASSPGGVNTGELFF. The CDR3 region has the DNA TGTGCCAGCAGCCCCGGAGGAGTGAACACCGGGGAGCTGTTTTTT.

This chain connects TRBV19 to TRBJ2-1; 8 positions agree with TRBD1. This CDR3 has 14 amino acids. The V segment lost 5 bases and the J segment 8 bases; nucleotides outside the gene matches: 8. Germline V CDR1 and CDR2: LNHDA, SQIVND (reference sequence). CDR3: CASSRGQGWDEQFF. The DNA of the CDR3 is TGTGCCAGTAGTCGAGGACAGGGATGGGATGAGCAGTTCTTC.

V usage is TRBV6-5 and J usage is TRBJ2-7; TRBD2 is a possible D gene (6 bases). V lost 8 bases and J 6 bases, leaving 14 bases between the germline ends. CDR3 length equals 12 residues. CDR1 and CDR2 from the germline V gene are MNHEY and SVGAGI. The CDR3 loop is CASGQGGSEQYF. The DNA of the CDR3 is TGTGCCAGCGGCCAAGGAGGGTCCGAGCAGTACTTC.